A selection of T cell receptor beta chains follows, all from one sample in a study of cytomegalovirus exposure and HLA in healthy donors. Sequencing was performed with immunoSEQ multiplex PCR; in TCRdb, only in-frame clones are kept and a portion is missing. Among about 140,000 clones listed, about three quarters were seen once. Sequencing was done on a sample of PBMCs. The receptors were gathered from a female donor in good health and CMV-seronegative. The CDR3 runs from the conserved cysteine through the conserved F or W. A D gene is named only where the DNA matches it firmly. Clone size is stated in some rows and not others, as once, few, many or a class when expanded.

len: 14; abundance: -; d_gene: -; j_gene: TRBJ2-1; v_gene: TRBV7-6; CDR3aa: CASSLGTAGNEQFF; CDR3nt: TGTGCCAGCAGCTTAGGTACTGCGGGGAATGAGCAGTTCTTC
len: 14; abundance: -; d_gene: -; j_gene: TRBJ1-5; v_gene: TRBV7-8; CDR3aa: CASSLELDGEPQHF; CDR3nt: TGTGCCAGCAGCTTAGAACTGGACGGGGAGCCCCAGCATTTT
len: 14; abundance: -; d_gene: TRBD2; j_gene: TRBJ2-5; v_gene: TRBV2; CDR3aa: CASSEVTSGETQYF; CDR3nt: TGTGCCAGCAGTGAAGTGACTAGCGGGGAGACCCAGTACTTC
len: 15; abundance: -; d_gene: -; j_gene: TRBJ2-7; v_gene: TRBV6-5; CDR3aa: CASSYSQGKGYEQYF; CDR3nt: TGTGCCAGCAGTTACTCGCAGGGGAAGGGTTACGAGCAGTACTTC
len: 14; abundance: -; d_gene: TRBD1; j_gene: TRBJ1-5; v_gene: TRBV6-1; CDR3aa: CASRGQGGPQPQHF; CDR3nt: TGTGCCAGCAGGGGACAGGGTGGGCCTCAGCCCCAGCATTTT
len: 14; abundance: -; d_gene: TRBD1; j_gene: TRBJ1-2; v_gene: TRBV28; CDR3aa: CASTRGQGSYGYTF; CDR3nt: TGTGCCAGCACCCGAGGACAGGGGAGCTATGGCTACACCTTC
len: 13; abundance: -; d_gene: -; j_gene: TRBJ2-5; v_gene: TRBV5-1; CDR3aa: CASSYRGAETQYF; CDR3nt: TGCGCCAGCAGCTATCGGGGGGCGGAGACCCAGTACTTC
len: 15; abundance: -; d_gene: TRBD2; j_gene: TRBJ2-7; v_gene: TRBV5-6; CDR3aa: CASRSTGTSDYEQYF; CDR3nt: TGTGCCAGCAGATCTACCGGGACTAGCGACTACGAGCAGTACTTC
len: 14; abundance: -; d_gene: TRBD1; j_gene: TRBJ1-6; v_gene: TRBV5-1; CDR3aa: CASSPGQGNSPLHF; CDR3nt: TGCGCCAGCAGCCCGGGACAGGGGAATTCACCCCTCCACTTT
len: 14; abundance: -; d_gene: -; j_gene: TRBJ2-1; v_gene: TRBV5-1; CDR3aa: CASSLGGGLNEQFF; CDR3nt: TGCGCCAGCAGCTTGGGGGGGGGCCTTAATGAGCAGTTCTTC
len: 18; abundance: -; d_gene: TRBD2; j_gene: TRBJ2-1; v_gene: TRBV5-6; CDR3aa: CASSLVGLGRGGNNEQFF; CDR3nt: TGTGCCAGCAGCTTGGTTGGGTTGGGGCGGGGGGGTAACAATGAGCAGTTCTTC
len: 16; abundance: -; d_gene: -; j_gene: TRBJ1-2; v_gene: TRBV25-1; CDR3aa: CASSESPPLSGGGYTF; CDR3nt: TGTGCCAGCAGTGAATCCCCTCCCTTGAGCGGGGGTGGCTACACCTTC
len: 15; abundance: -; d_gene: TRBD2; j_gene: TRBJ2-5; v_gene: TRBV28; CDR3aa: CASSGTSGQQETQYF; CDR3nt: TGTGCCAGCAGTGGGACTAGCGGCCAACAAGAGACCCAGTACTTC
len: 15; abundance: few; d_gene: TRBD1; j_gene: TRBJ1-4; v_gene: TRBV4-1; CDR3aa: CASSQDLGTGEKLFF; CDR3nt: TGCGCCAGCAGCCAAGATTTGGGGACAGGTGAAAAACTGTTTTTT
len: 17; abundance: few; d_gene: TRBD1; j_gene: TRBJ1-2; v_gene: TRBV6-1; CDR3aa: CASSEPGQGTGNYGYTF; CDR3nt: TGTGCCAGCAGTGAACCAGGACAGGGGACCGGAAACTATGGCTACACCTTC
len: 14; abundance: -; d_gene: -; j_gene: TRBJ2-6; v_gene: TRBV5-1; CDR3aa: CASSFLSGANVLTF; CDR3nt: TGCGCCAGCAGCTTTCTCTCTGGGGCCAACGTCCTGACTTTC
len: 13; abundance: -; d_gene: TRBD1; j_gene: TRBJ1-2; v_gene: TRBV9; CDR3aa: CASSADRARGYTF; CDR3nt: TGTGCCAGCAGCGCGGACAGGGCAAGGGGCTACACCTTC
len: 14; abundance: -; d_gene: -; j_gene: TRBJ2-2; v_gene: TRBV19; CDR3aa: CASSPPGQTGELFF; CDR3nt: TGTGCCAGTAGCCCCCCCGGACAGACCGGGGAGCTGTTTTTT
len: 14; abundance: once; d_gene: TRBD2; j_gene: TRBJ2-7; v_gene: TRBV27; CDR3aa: CASSPWGTRYEQYF; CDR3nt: TGTGCCAGCAGCCCCTGGGGGACTAGATACGAGCAGTACTTC
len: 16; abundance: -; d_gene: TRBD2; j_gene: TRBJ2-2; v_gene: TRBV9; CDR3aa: CASSLGPAGGTGELFF; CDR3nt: TGTGCCAGCAGCCTCGGCCCGGCGGGAGGGACCGGGGAGCTGTTTTTT
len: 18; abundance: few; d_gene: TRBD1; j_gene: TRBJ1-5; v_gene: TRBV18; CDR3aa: CASSLDAGTGFRNQPQHF; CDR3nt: TGTGCCAGCTCACTAGATGCCGGGACAGGGTTTCGCAATCAGCCCCAGCATTTT
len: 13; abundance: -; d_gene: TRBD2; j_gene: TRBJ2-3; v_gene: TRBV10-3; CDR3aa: CAQREGSTDTQYF; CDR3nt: TGTGCCCAGCGGGAGGGGAGCACAGATACGCAGTATTTT